This T cell receptor (beta chain) was captured in a study of shared clonotypes between healthy human individuals. In its sample, this clone was seen a few times. The method was immunoSEQ multiplex PCR; TCRdb's version includes in-frame clones alone and lacks a portion of them. The table shows 2 million to 2.5 million clones, with more than 85% occurring only once. CDR1 MNHEY and CDR2 SMNVEV come from the germline V gene (reference sequence). Trimming removed 8 bases at V and 3 bases at J, with 11 bases between. CDR3 length equals 13 residues. Input material: naive CD4+ T cells from PBMCs. Subset reported: CD45RA+ positively selected. The TCR sequence derives from a man between 18 and 29 years old in good health. Some clones in this sample may be carry-over from other donors' samples. The gene calls are TRBV27 and TRBJ1-5, with D maybe TRBD1 (6 bases). The CDR3 loop is CASAQGDNQPQHF. The CDR3 DNA follows: TGTGCCAGCGCACAGGGAGACAATCAGCCCCAGCATTTT.